This T cell receptor beta chain derives from a study of T cell repertoires in cytomegalovirus infection (dated by TCRdb to about 2019). Some background on the complete study: Donor HLA type was relevant to the analysis, as public TCR beta signatures indicated carriage of CMV infection together with the matching HLA type.

CDR1 and CDR2 were assigned from the germline V gene as ENHRY and SYGVKD. The V end loses 0 bases and the J end loses 1 base, and a stretch of 1 base separates them. The CDR3 goes from the cysteine to the phenylalanine over 13 residues. Solely the CDR3 DNA is kept, with 39 bases framed from the first base. TCRdb lists the instrument as Illumina HiSeq 1500. TCRdb trimmed the raw reads at Q25, called clones with MiXCR and kept productive beta chains. A single entry per CDR3 protein holds the most common genes and DNA from its merged rows. The sample data list some 390,000 distinct CDR3 sequences, and around 18% of these were observed just once. The top ten clonotypes cover around 8.6% of the sample. Of note for this clonotype: Its antigen has not been determined. Base qualities were left out, and no much larger clone turns up one base away.

Study-level results and caveats: Carriers of CMV infection plus the relevant HLA type were discriminated by the cumulative frequency of public TCR beta family members in the study cohort and in an independent approximately 400-donor cohort. In the ex vivo response, HLA-C-restricted CMV-specific TCR beta clonotypes were dominant, and in two of eight donors the single most frequent clonotype came from this HLA-C-restricted group.

The material sequenced was PBMCs. The rearrangement combines TRBV10-3 with TRBJ1-5; the D segment cannot be called with confidence. The receptor comes from a human donor in good health (CMV status not recorded). Some clones in this sample may be carry-over from other donors' samples. The CDR3 amino acid sequence is: CAISESSNQPQHF. Here is the DNA: TGTGCCATCAGTGAGTCGAGCAATCAGCCCCAGCATTTT.